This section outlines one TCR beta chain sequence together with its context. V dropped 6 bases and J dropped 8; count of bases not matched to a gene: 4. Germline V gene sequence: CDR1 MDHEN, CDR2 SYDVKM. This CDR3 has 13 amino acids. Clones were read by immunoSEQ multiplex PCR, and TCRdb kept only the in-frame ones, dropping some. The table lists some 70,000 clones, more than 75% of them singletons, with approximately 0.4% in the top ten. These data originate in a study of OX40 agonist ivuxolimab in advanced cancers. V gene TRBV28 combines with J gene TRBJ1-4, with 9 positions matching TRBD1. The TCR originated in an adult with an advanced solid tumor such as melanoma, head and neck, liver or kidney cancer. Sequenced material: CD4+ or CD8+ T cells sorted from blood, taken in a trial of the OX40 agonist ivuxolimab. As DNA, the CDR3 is TGTGCCAGCAGACAGGGGGCAGAGGAAAAACTGTTTTTT. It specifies CASRQGAEEKLFF.